This T cell receptor (beta chain) was captured by sequencing in a study of T-cell reconstitution after alpha-beta-depleted transplantation in children. Using unique molecular identifiers, the investigators prepared the TCRbeta library. TCRdb called the PCR reads again in MiXCR, with one record for every CDR3 protein. This table has under 400,000 distinct CDR3 sequences, approximately 23% appearing once. This clonotype was seen more than once but under ten times. The antigen remains undetermined. Study results and caveats: The high TCRbeta diversity at day 60 in some patients came from surviving recipient T cells and thymic progenitors. Newly produced T cells mostly accounted for T-cell counts and diversity one year post-transplant. Reportedly, roughly two months post-transplant, alpha-beta T cells arose from several hundred expanded graft clones.

The CDR3 loop spans 14 amino acids. Per germline, CDR1 SGHVS and CDR2 FNYEAQ. V dropped 4 bases and J dropped 0 bases, with 7 bases sitting between them. The sequence was obtained from a male patient younger than 18 who had a stem cell transplant for acute lymphoblastic leukemia, so the T cells may come from the graft donor. This rearrangement joins TRBV7-6 to TRBJ1-3; no firm D call. Sequenced here: PBMCs, mostly from graft donor cells, sampled 180 days after TCRalphabeta/CD19-depleted stem cell transplant. For the CDR3, the DNA is TGTGCCAGCAGCTCAGAGCTCTCTGGAAACACCATATATTTT. The encoded protein is CASSSELSGNTIYF.